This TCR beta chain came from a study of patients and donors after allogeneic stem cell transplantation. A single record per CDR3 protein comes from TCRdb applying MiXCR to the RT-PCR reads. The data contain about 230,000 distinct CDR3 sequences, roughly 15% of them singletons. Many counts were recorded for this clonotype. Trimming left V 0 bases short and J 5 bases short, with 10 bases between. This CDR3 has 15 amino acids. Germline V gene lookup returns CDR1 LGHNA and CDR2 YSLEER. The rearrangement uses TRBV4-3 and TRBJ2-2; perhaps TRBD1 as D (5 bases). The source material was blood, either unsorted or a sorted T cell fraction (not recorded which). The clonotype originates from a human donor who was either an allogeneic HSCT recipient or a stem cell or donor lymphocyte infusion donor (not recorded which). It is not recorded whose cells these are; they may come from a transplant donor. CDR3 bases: TGCGCCAGCAGCCAAGAGGCAGGGTGGACCGGGGAGCTGTTTTTT. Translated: CASSQEAGWTGELFF.